One and the same sample provided the 20 T cell receptor beta chains below, sequenced in a study of shared T cell receptors in the human thymus. Profiled with immunoSEQ multiplex PCR; TCRdb holds only in-frame clones, not every one. Of 540,000 or so clones in the sample, 75% to 80% were seen once. In addition, the sample was reused for a study of human thymus T cells.

Material: thymocytes. These receptors all come from a boy under three years old with a congenital heart defect.

This clone has just a few counts. The chain recombines TRBV27 with TRBJ2-7; 7 bases match TRBD2. Per germline, CDR1 MNHEY and CDR2 SMNVEV (reference sequence). With V trimmed by 4 bases and J by 1 base, 4 bases remained unmatched. The CDR3 spans 14 residues. In DNA, the CDR3 is TGTGCCAGCAGTTCCCCTAGCGGATCCTACGAGCAGTACTTC. Translation: CASSSPSGSYEQYF.

The rearrangement joins TRBV27 to TRBJ2-2, with unresolved D. Germline loops: CDR1 MNHEY, CDR2 SMNVEV (reference sequence). The CDR3 sequence is 13 residues long. V gave up 7 bases and J gave up 5 bases, with 11 bases separating them. This CDR3 reads CASNLSSTGELFF. The CDR3 DNA reads TGTGCCAGCAACCTCAGTTCAACCGGGGAGCTGTTTTTT.

This chain links TRBV14 with TRBJ2-7, with 8 bases fitting TRBD2. Per the germline V gene, CDR1 is SGHDN and CDR2 is FVKESK. V dropped 3 bases and J dropped 2; count of bases not matched to a gene: 6. This CDR3 spans 15 amino acids. The CDR3 loop reads CASSQGPGLAYEQYF. DNA for the CDR3: TGTGCCAGCAGCCAGGGCCCGGGACTAGCCTACGAGCAGTACTTC.

This sequence joins TRBV4-1 and TRBJ2-3, with 11 bases identical to TRBD2. The CDR3 loop spans 16 amino acids. Germline V gives CDR1 MGHRA, CDR2 YSYEKL. The ends lost 2 bases at V and 6 bases at J; junction bases unmatched: 7. The CDR3 DNA reads TGCGCCAGCAGCCAACCCACTAGCGGGAGTTTGGATACGCAGTATTTT. Its translation: CASSQPTSGSLDTQYF.

The chain uses TRBV28 and TRBJ2-7; 11 bases agree with TRBD2. This CDR3 comprises 15 residues. V trimming: 7 bases; J trimming: 5 bases; junction bases outside the gene matches: 10. Germline loops: CDR1 MDHEN, CDR2 SYDVKM. CDR3 in DNA: TGTGCCAGCACTTCCCCCCTAGCGGGAGGAGACGAGCAGTACTTC. It yields the protein CASTSPLAGGDEQYF.

Regarding this clone: At the DNA level, this CDR3 is encoded by other sequences in the same sample as well. CDR3 sequence reads: CASSGLAGVYEQYF. The CDR3, as DNA: TGTGCCAGCTCCGGACTAGCGGGAGTTTACGAGCAGTACTTC. V and J are TRBV18 and TRBJ2-7; the match to TRBD2 covers 13 bases. Germline-derived CDR1 and CDR2 are KGHSH and LQKENI. V was pared by 6 bases and J by 4 bases, with 3 bases of the junction left unmatched. This CDR3 is 14 amino acids long.

This sequence joins TRBV5-4 and TRBJ2-3; the match to TRBD2 covers 11 bases. Losses at the gene ends were 4 bases for V and 6 bases for J; bases not matched to a gene: 13. The germline CDR1 and CDR2 sequences are SGHNT and YYREEE (reference sequence). The length of the CDR3 is 17 residues. DNA of the CDR3: TGTGCCAGCAGCGACGCTGATAGCGGGAGGGCCAAGGATACGCAGTATTTT. Encoded protein: CASSDADSGRAKDTQYF.

V and J are TRBV18 and TRBJ2-2, with 9 bases aligning to TRBD1. Germline CDR1 and CDR2: KGHSH and LQKENI. J gave up 5 bases and V 3 bases, and 4 bases lay outside the gene matches. There are 15 residues in the CDR3. The CDR3 DNA reads as TGTGCCAGCTCACCGGGGACAGGGATGACCGGGGAGCTGTTTTTT. This sequence encodes CASSPGTGMTGELFF.

This clone occurred once. The V gene is TRBV11-2, the J gene TRBJ2-1; a weak D match, TRBD2 (5 bases). The CDR3 contains 11 residues. The germline V gene has CDR1 SGHAT and CDR2 FQNNGV. V was shortened by 3 bases and J by 10 bases, with 7 bases between the two germline ends. CDR3 DNA: TGTGCCAGCAGCTTGAGAGGGGAGCAGTTCTTC. Amino acid sequence: CASSLRGEQFF. Full variable domain (remainder filled in from reference TRBV11-2 and TRBJ2-1): EAGVAQSPRYKIIEKRQSVAFWCNPISGHATLYWYQQILGQGPKLLIQFQNNGVVDDSQLPKDRFSAERLKGVDSTLKIQPAKLEDSAVYLCASSLRGEQFFGPGTRLTVL.

The CDR3 region is CATSTELGYEQYF. The CDR3 DNA reads TGTGCCACCAGCACCGAACTAGGCTACGAGCAGTACTTC. The chain employs TRBV15 and TRBJ2-7; TRBD2 might be the D (5 bases). CDR3 length: 13 amino acids. V lost 4 bases to trimming and J lost 3 bases, with 10 bases between them. The V gene's germline CDR1 is LNHNV and CDR2 YYDKDF (reference sequence).

V and J are TRBV13 and TRBJ2-7; 8 positions match TRBD2. The CDR3 length is 15 residues. The V gene's germline CDR1 is PRHDT and CDR2 FYEKMQ (reference sequence). The J segment lost 5 bases and the V segment lost 6 bases, leaving 12 bases of the junction unmatched. This CDR3 is CASSPGGAAPNEQYF. Here the CDR3 DNA reads TGTGCCAGCAGTCCGGGGGGGGCGGCTCCCAACGAGCAGTACTTC.

The rearrangement links TRBV11-2 to TRBJ1-5, with unresolved D. The germline gives CDR1 SGHAT, CDR2 FQNNGV. The V gene lost 3 bases and the J gene lost 0 bases, with 9 bases spanning the gap. The CDR3 sequence is 15 residues long. The CDR3 DNA reads TGTGCCAGCAGCTTTGACGGGTATAGCAATCAGCCCCAGCATTTT. Protein: CASSFDGYSNQPQHF.

V gene TRBV21-1 combines with J gene TRBJ2-7; no check of the table's D call, TRBD2, against the DNA was made. TRBV21-1 is a pseudogene. CDR3 length equals 14 residues. CDR3 amino acids: CASSKDAGLGEQYF. The DNA for the CDR3 is TGTGCCAGCAGCAAAGACGCGGGATTGGGCGAGCAGTACTTC.

Concerning this clone itself: Relative to the germline gene, one junction end is altered; a read error may explain this. This chain uses TRBV7-7 with TRBJ2-5; 9 positions agree with TRBD2. The CDR3 is 16 residues long. Germline CDR1 SSHAT, CDR2 FNYEAQ (reference sequence). CDR3 in amino acids: CASSLGLLAGFETQYF. In DNA, the CDR3 is TGTGCTAGCAGCTTAGGATTGCTAGCGGGATTTGAGACCCAGTACTTC.

This chain joins TRBV7-2 and TRBJ2-7, with a tentative D call TRBD1 (5 bases). The germline V and J ends were trimmed by 2 bases and 5 bases, with 19 bases remaining between them. The germline V gene has CDR1 SGHTA and CDR2 FQGNSA. The CDR3 consists of 16 residues. CDR3 residues: CASSLTSEGVINEQYF. The CDR3 DNA follows: TGTGCCAGCAGCTTAACAAGCGAAGGGGTTATCAACGAGCAGTACTTC.

The sample holds one count of this clone. The gene calls are TRBV4-2 and TRBJ1-2, with D hard to call. There are 14 residues in the CDR3. Germline CDR1 LGHNA, CDR2 YNFKEQ. V lost 4 bases to trimming and J lost 8 bases, with 17 bases between them. The CDR3 region has the DNA TGTGCCAGCAGCCCCCCGGTGGGGAGGAGGGGCTACACCTTC. This translates into CASSPPVGRRGYTF.

The V call is TRBV7-4, the J call TRBJ1-2; 10 bases agree with TRBD1. Germline V gives CDR1 SGHVT, CDR2 SQSDAQ. The CDR3 is made up of 14 amino acids. The trim removed 5 bases at V and 6 bases at J, leaving 6 bases unmatched. The CDR3 region has the DNA TGTGCCAGCAGCCCGCGGACAGGGGGAGATGGCTACACCTTC. Its protein product is CASSPRTGGDGYTF.

This chain joins TRBV12-5 and TRBJ2-7; 9 positions agree with TRBD2. With V trimmed by 3 bases and J by 5 bases, 8 bases remained unmatched. Germline V gene sequence: CDR1 LGHNT, CDR2 FRNRAP. The CDR3 is made up of 15 amino acids. The CDR3 coding sequence is TGTGCTAGTGGTTTCCTAGCGGGGCAGGAGGACGAGCAGTACTTC. This sequence encodes CASGFLAGQEDEQYF.

A few counts support this clone. V is TRBV30 and J is TRBJ2-2, with unresolved D. V was trimmed by 4 bases and J by 7 bases, leaving 13 bases between them. The CDR3 loop spans 13 amino acids. Germline CDR1 is GTSNPN and CDR2 is SVGIG (reference sequence). CDR3 sequence: CAWKSPTGGELFF. Here the CDR3 DNA reads TGTGCCTGGAAATCTCCGACGGGCGGGGAGCTGTTTTTT.

The gene calls are TRBV6-6 and TRBJ2-2; 9 positions match TRBD1. The V gene's germline CDR1 is MNHNY and CDR2 SVGAGI (reference sequence). This CDR3 region has 16 residues. With V trimmed by 2 bases and J by 4 bases, 5 bases remained unmatched. CDR3 bases: TGTGCCAGCAGTTACGGGGACAGGGCCGGCACCGGGGAGCTGTTTTTT. Translated, it gives CASSYGDRAGTGELFF.